These T cell receptor beta chains were read from a single sample in a study of OX40 agonist ivuxolimab in advanced cancers. Sequencing used immunoSEQ multiplex PCR; TCRdb keeps in-frame clones, though not all of them. The sample lists under 45,000 clones; less than 80% were seen once. This specimen was CD4+ or CD8+ T cells sorted from blood, taken in a trial of the OX40 agonist ivuxolimab. The receptor source for this set is an adult with an advanced solid tumor such as melanoma, head and neck, liver or kidney cancer. The CDR3 runs from the conserved cysteine through the conserved F or W. Fields, in order: clone size, J gene, D gene, V gene, CDR3 DNA, CDR3 protein. D genes are given only for firm matches. Clone size appears in some rows only: once, few, many, or a class for an expanded clone.

clone size: few
J gene: TRBJ2-7
D gene: .
V gene: TRBV28
CDR3 DNA: TGTGCCAGCAGTTTGGTAGAAAGTTCCTACGAGCAGTACTTC
CDR3 protein: CASSLVESSYEQYF

clone size: .
J gene: TRBJ1-5
D gene: .
V gene: TRBV7-3
CDR3 DNA: TGTGCCAGCAGCTTGGGTCCGGACAGTAGCAATCAGCCCCAGCATTTT
CDR3 protein: CASSLGPDSSNQPQHF

clone size: .
J gene: TRBJ1-2
D gene: .
V gene: TRBV5-5
CDR3 DNA: TGTGCCAGCAGCCGGGATACGCCAGCTAACTATGGCTACACCTTC
CDR3 protein: CASSRDTPANYGYTF

clone size: .
J gene: TRBJ2-6
D gene: .
V gene: TRBV7-9
CDR3 DNA: TGTGCCAGCAGCCCCCGGGGAAGCGGGGCCAACGTCCTGACTTTC
CDR3 protein: CASSPRGSGANVLTF

clone size: .
J gene: TRBJ2-7
D gene: TRBD1
V gene: TRBV6-5
CDR3 DNA: TGTGCCAGCAGTTCGACAGGGGATAGGTACGAGCAGTACTTC
CDR3 protein: CASSSTGDRYEQYF

clone size: few
J gene: TRBJ1-1
D gene: TRBD1
V gene: TRBV5-1
CDR3 DNA: TGCGCCAGCAGCCCCGGACAGGGCCGAATGAACACTGAAGCTTTCTTT
CDR3 protein: CASSPGQGRMNTEAFF

clone size: .
J gene: TRBJ1-1
D gene: .
V gene: TRBV2
CDR3 DNA: TGTGCCAGCAGGTACAGGGCCATGAACACTGAAGCTTTCTTT
CDR3 protein: CASRYRAMNTEAFF

clone size: .
J gene: TRBJ1-1
D gene: .
V gene: TRBV7-3
CDR3 DNA: TGTGCCAGCAGCTTAAGGGAAAACACTGAAGCTTTCTTT
CDR3 protein: CASSLRENTEAFF

clone size: .
J gene: TRBJ2-1
D gene: .
V gene: TRBV28
CDR3 DNA: TGTGCCAGTCTTCCGGGGGTGCGCAATGAGCAGTTCTTC
CDR3 protein: CASLPGVRNEQFF

clone size: .
J gene: TRBJ2-5
D gene: .
V gene: TRBV11-1
CDR3 DNA: TGTGCCAGCAGCTTAAGCCGAACAGCCCGAGGAGAGACCCAGTACTTC
CDR3 protein: CASSLSRTARGETQYF

clone size: .
J gene: TRBJ2-7
D gene: .
V gene: TRBV10-3
CDR3 DNA: TGTGCCATCAGGCCAGGGGCGCGAAACGAGCAGTACTTC
CDR3 protein: CAIRPGARNEQYF

clone size: .
J gene: TRBJ1-6
D gene: .
V gene: TRBV10-2
CDR3 DNA: TGCGCCAGCAGTGAGGGGACTCTAATTTCACCCCTCCACTTT
CDR3 protein: CASSEGTLISPLHF

clone size: .
J gene: TRBJ1-2
D gene: .
V gene: TRBV6-5
CDR3 DNA: TGTGCCAGCACCCTTGGGATTGGGGATGGCTACACCTTC
CDR3 protein: CASTLGIGDGYTF

clone size: medium-sized
J gene: TRBJ1-5
D gene: TRBD1
V gene: TRBV7-7
CDR3 DNA: TGTGCCAGCAGCTCGAAGGACAGGGGCAATCAGCCCCAGCATTTT
CDR3 protein: CASSSKDRGNQPQHF

clone size: .
J gene: TRBJ1-2
D gene: .
V gene: TRBV28
CDR3 DNA: TGTGCCAGCAGTTTAAGGGTACCCCCGGGCTACACCTTC
CDR3 protein: CASSLRVPPGYTF

clone size: .
J gene: TRBJ2-7
D gene: TRBD2
V gene: TRBV30
CDR3 DNA: TGTGCCTGGAGTCAATTAGCGGGCCCATACGAGCAGTACTTC
CDR3 protein: CAWSQLAGPYEQYF

clone size: .
J gene: TRBJ2-1
D gene: TRBD2
V gene: TRBV5-5
CDR3 DNA: TGTGCCAGCAGCTTAAAGCGGGGGCCTTCCTACAATGAGCAGTTCTTC
CDR3 protein: CASSLKRGPSYNEQFF

clone size: .
J gene: TRBJ2-2
D gene: TRBD2
V gene: TRBV9
CDR3 DNA: TGTGCCAGCAGCTTAGTGACTAGCGGGAGTACCGGGGAGCTGTTTTTT
CDR3 protein: CASSLVTSGSTGELFF

clone size: few
J gene: TRBJ1-5
D gene: TRBD1
V gene: TRBV4-1
CDR3 DNA: TGCGCCAGCAGCATCAGGACAGGGGGTAATCAGCCCCAGCATTTT
CDR3 protein: CASSIRTGGNQPQHF

clone size: .
J gene: TRBJ2-7
D gene: .
V gene: TRBV11-2
CDR3 DNA: TGTGCCAGCAGCTTAGCCGTTCCTCCCTACGAGCAGTACTTC
CDR3 protein: CASSLAVPPYEQYF

clone size: few
J gene: TRBJ2-5
D gene: TRBD2
V gene: TRBV7-2
CDR3 DNA: TGTGCCAGCAGCTTAGGGACTAGCGTGTACTTC
CDR3 protein: CASSLGTSVYF

clone size: .
J gene: TRBJ2-2
D gene: .
V gene: TRBV29-1
CDR3 DNA: TGCAGTGTGGGGGCGACCGGGGAGCTGTTTTTT
CDR3 protein: CSVGATGELFF

clone size: few
J gene: TRBJ2-3
D gene: .
V gene: TRBV7-7
CDR3 DNA: TGTGCTAGCAGCTTAGCCCCCTCGGGCACAGATACGCAGTATTTT
CDR3 protein: CASSLAPSGTDTQYF

clone size: .
J gene: TRBJ2-1
D gene: .
V gene: TRBV4-1
CDR3 DNA: TGCGCCAGCAGCTTCCCCTCCGGGGGTAATGAGCAGTTCTTC
CDR3 protein: CASSFPSGGNEQFF

clone size: .
J gene: TRBJ2-1
D gene: TRBD1
V gene: TRBV28
CDR3 DNA: TGTGCCAGCAGTGTATCCGGGACAGGGAAAAATGAGCAGTTCTTC
CDR3 protein: CASSVSGTGKNEQFF

clone size: few
J gene: TRBJ2-1
D gene: .
V gene: TRBV7-9
CDR3 DNA: TGTGCCAGCAGCTCGATAGGTAGGTCCTACAATGAGCAGTTCTTC
CDR3 protein: CASSSIGRSYNEQFF

clone size: .
J gene: TRBJ2-4
D gene: TRBD2
V gene: TRBV18
CDR3 DNA: TGTGCCAGCTCACCAAGGGGAACTAGCGGGAACATAAACATTCAGTACTTC
CDR3 protein: CASSPRGTSGNINIQYF

clone size: once
J gene: TRBJ1-5
D gene: .
V gene: TRBV5-8
CDR3 DNA: TGTGCCAGCAGCTTGATCCAGCCCCAGCATTTT
CDR3 protein: CASSLIQPQHF

clone size: .
J gene: TRBJ2-2
D gene: TRBD2
V gene: TRBV19
CDR3 DNA: TGTGCCAGTAGTTGGACTAGTTCCGGGGAGCTGTTTTTT
CDR3 protein: CASSWTSSGELFF

clone size: .
J gene: TRBJ2-2
D gene: .
V gene: TRBV4-2
CDR3 DNA: TGTGCCAGCAGCCTTCGGAGTAACACCGGGGAGCTGTTTTTT
CDR3 protein: CASSLRSNTGELFF

clone size: .
J gene: TRBJ2-5
D gene: TRBD2
V gene: TRBV9
CDR3 DNA: TGTGCCAGCAGCGTCGCAGCCTCTAGCGGGGGTCAAGAGACCCAGTACTTC
CDR3 protein: CASSVAASSGGQETQYF

clone size: .
J gene: TRBJ2-7
D gene: TRBD1
V gene: TRBV28
CDR3 DNA: TGTGCCAGCAGTTCGCCCGGGACAGGGGGCGACGAGCAGTACTTC
CDR3 protein: CASSSPGTGGDEQYF

clone size: .
J gene: TRBJ1-2
D gene: TRBD1
V gene: TRBV5-6
CDR3 DNA: TGTGCCAGCAGCCCCGGACAGGGTAATGGCTACACCTTC
CDR3 protein: CASSPGQGNGYTF

clone size: once
J gene: TRBJ2-3
D gene: .
V gene: TRBV10-1
CDR3 DNA: TGCGCCAGCAGTGAGTCGATAGGTCTCACAGATACGCAGTATTTT
CDR3 protein: CASSESIGLTDTQYF

clone size: .
J gene: TRBJ2-2
D gene: TRBD2
V gene: TRBV10-1
CDR3 DNA: TGCGCCAGCAGTGTCCTAGCGGCCTCCGTCGGGGAGCTGTTTTTT
CDR3 protein: CASSVLAASVGELFF

clone size: .
J gene: TRBJ2-3
D gene: TRBD1
V gene: TRBV5-1
CDR3 DNA: TGCGCCAGCGGGGTCACTGGACAGGGAAGAGATACGCAGTATTTT
CDR3 protein: CASGVTGQGRDTQYF

clone size: .
J gene: TRBJ1-1
D gene: .
V gene: TRBV7-3
CDR3 DNA: TGTGCCAGCAGCCCGGGGGGGGCGAACACTGAAGCTTTCTTT
CDR3 protein: CASSPGGANTEAFF

clone size: few
J gene: TRBJ2-7
D gene: TRBD1
V gene: TRBV6-5
CDR3 DNA: TGTGCCAGCAGTTCCGGCGGGACAGGAGTCTTGGAGCAGTACTTC
CDR3 protein: CASSSGGTGVLEQYF

clone size: .
J gene: TRBJ2-7
D gene: TRBD2
V gene: TRBV5-1
CDR3 DNA: TGCGCCAGCAGCGCTGGGGGGGTAGAGGACGAGCAGTACTTC
CDR3 protein: CASSAGGVEDEQYF

clone size: .
J gene: TRBJ1-6
D gene: .
V gene: TRBV5-6
CDR3 DNA: TGTGCCAGCAGCTACCTAGACAGGAATAATTCACCCCTCCACTTT
CDR3 protein: CASSYLDRNNSPLHF

clone size: few
J gene: TRBJ2-3
D gene: .
V gene: TRBV19
CDR3 DNA: TGTGCCAGTAGTATTAACCCGCGGCCCACAGATACGCAGTATTTT
CDR3 protein: CASSINPRPTDTQYF

clone size: .
J gene: TRBJ2-3
D gene: TRBD1
V gene: TRBV30
CDR3 DNA: TGTGCCTGGAGTACCCGACAGGGGGTCACAGATACGCAGTATTTT
CDR3 protein: CAWSTRQGVTDTQYF

clone size: .
J gene: TRBJ2-5
D gene: TRBD2
V gene: TRBV12-5
CDR3 DNA: TGTGCTAGTGGTACTGGGACTAGCGAGTGGGAGACCCAGTACTTC
CDR3 protein: CASGTGTSEWETQYF

clone size: .
J gene: TRBJ2-1
D gene: .
V gene: TRBV30
CDR3 DNA: TGTGCCTGGAGCGCCCAGGGTTTTGAGCAGTTCTTC
CDR3 protein: CAWSAQGFEQFF

clone size: .
J gene: TRBJ2-5
D gene: .
V gene: TRBV19
CDR3 DNA: TGTGCCAGTGGGACGAACTTCGCCCAAGAGACCCAGTACTTC
CDR3 protein: CASGTNFAQETQYF

clone size: .
J gene: TRBJ2-1
D gene: .
V gene: TRBV15
CDR3 DNA: TGTGCCACCAGCAGAGATCGAGGGGTAGTGGGCGATGAGCAGTTCTTC
CDR3 protein: CATSRDRGVVGDEQFF

clone size: few
J gene: TRBJ2-7
D gene: TRBD1
V gene: TRBV9
CDR3 DNA: TGTGCCAGCAGCGTAGAGTGGACAGGGGCCGAGCAGTACTTC
CDR3 protein: CASSVEWTGAEQYF

clone size: few
J gene: TRBJ1-1
D gene: TRBD1
V gene: TRBV5-6
CDR3 DNA: TGTGCCAGCAGCTTGCTTGGGACAGGGGGATCTGAAGCTTTCTTT
CDR3 protein: CASSLLGTGGSEAFF

clone size: .
J gene: TRBJ2-3
D gene: TRBD1
V gene: TRBV29-1
CDR3 DNA: TGCAGCGTTGAAGAACCCCTCGGACAGGGGGGCACAGATACGCAGTATTTT
CDR3 protein: CSVEEPLGQGGTDTQYF

clone size: .
J gene: TRBJ1-1
D gene: .
V gene: TRBV19
CDR3 DNA: TGTGCCAGTAGTATGTGGGGGAACACTGAAGCTTTCTTT
CDR3 protein: CASSMWGNTEAFF

clone size: .
J gene: TRBJ2-2
D gene: TRBD2
V gene: TRBV28
CDR3 DNA: TGTGCCAGCAGTTTAGGGTGGGAGGGCACCGGGGAGCTGTTTTTT
CDR3 protein: CASSLGWEGTGELFF

clone size: .
J gene: TRBJ1-2
D gene: TRBD1
V gene: TRBV28
CDR3 DNA: TGTGCCAGCAGACCTGCGACCGGGACAGGAGTTTATGGCTACACCTTC
CDR3 protein: CASRPATGTGVYGYTF

clone size: .
J gene: TRBJ2-2
D gene: TRBD2
V gene: TRBV2
CDR3 DNA: TGTGCCAGCAGAGCTAGCGGGAGCATCACCGGGGAGCTGTTTTTT
CDR3 protein: CASRASGSITGELFF